The 13 T cell receptor beta chains given below trace back to one sample, sequenced in a study of T cells after yellow fever vaccination. Using its own MiXCR run on the 5' RACE reads, TCRdb lists one record per CDR3 protein. The data contain some 160,000 distinct CDR3 sequences, roughly a tenth of them seen just once; the ten biggest clones take up around 35%. Source: CD8+ T cells sorted from PBMCs, taken 45 days after the yellow fever booster vaccination. The source is a man aged 18 to 30 who received the YFV17D yellow fever vaccine.

This clonotype was detected only a few times. The chain carries TRBV4-1 and TRBJ2-3, with D unclear. V was shortened by 4 bases and J by 0 bases, with 8 bases between the two germline ends. CDR1 is MGHRA and CDR2 is YSYEKL in the germline V gene. This CDR3 has 14 residues. The CDR3, as DNA: TGCGCCAGCAGCCGTACCTGGAGCACAGATACGCAGTATTTT. This translates into CASSRTWSTDTQYF.

The chain is built from TRBV7-9 and TRBJ2-3; possible D gene TRBD2, 6 bases. CDR1 SEHNR and CDR2 FQNEAQ come from the germline V gene (reference sequence). Trimming shortened V by 1 base and J by 4 bases, and 15 bases separated the two germline ends. This CDR3 region has 16 residues. CDR3 sequence: CASSLVLRGAADTQYF. In DNA form, the CDR3 reads TGTGCCAGCAGCTTAGTGTTGCGGGGAGCGGCAGATACGCAGTATTTT.

The rearrangement links TRBV11-2 to TRBJ1-5; TRBD1 might be the D (5 bases). Trimming took 6 bases from V and 1 from J, leaving 16 bases between them. Germline CDR1 and CDR2: SGHAT and FQNNGV. The CDR3 runs to 16 residues. CDR3 coding DNA: TGTGCCAGCAGGATCCTGATGGGGGGAAGCAATCAGCCCCAGCATTTT. It codes for CASRILMGGSNQPQHF.

This clonotype was recorded at least ten times. The CDR3 DNA is TGTGCCAGCTCACCAGTACCGGGACAGATCTATGGCTACACCTTC. Protein: CASSPVPGQIYGYTF. V and J are TRBV18 and TRBJ1-2; 7 bases are a match to TRBD1. V was clipped by 2 bases and J by 4 bases; unmatched bases: 7. Per the germline V gene, CDR1 is KGHSH and CDR2 is LQKENI. This CDR3 has 15 residues.

This chain uses TRBV7-2 with TRBJ2-7; no clear D. CDR1 and CDR2 (germline): SGHTA, FQGNSA. The CDR3 loop spans 13 amino acids. V lost 5 bases and J 2 bases, leaving 10 bases between the germline ends. The CDR3 loop reads CASSPGWAYEQYF. The CDR3 DNA reads TGTGCCAGCAGCCCTGGTTGGGCCTACGAGCAGTACTTC.

This clonotype was seen repeatedly, ten times or more. J is TRBJ1-3 and V is TRBV15; unclear D gene. The germline CDR1 and CDR2 sequences are LNHNV and YYDKDF (reference sequence). Trimming stripped 5 bases from V and 5 bases from J, with 7 bases between. The CDR3 has 12 residues. The CDR3 spells CATSPDRNTIYF. The CDR3 DNA reads as TGTGCCACCAGCCCCGACAGAAACACCATATATTTT. The complete variable domain, with remaining parts taken from reference TRBV15 and TRBJ1-3, reads DAMVIQNPRYQVTQFGKPVTLSCSQTLNHNVMYWYQQKSSQAPKLLFHYYDKDFNNEADTPDNFQSRRPNTSFCFLDIRSPGLGDTAMYLCATSPDRNTIYFGEGSWLTVV.

This clonotype came up a few times. CDR3 coding DNA: TGCGCCAGCAGCCAAGATGGGAGAACAACAAGCATATATTTT. It specifies CASSQDGRTTSIYF. J is TRBJ1-3 and V is TRBV4-3; D gene unclear. The CDR3 totals 14 residues. The germline V and J ends were trimmed by 0 bases and 12 bases, with 15 bases remaining between them. Per the germline V gene, CDR1 is LGHNA and CDR2 is YSLEER.

This clonotype occurred a few times. V gene TRBV3-1 combines with J gene TRBJ2-5, with 9 bases lining up with TRBD2. V shed 4 bases and J 4 bases; nucleotides not matched to a gene: 10. The CDR3 has 16 amino acids. Per germline, CDR1 LGHDT and CDR2 YNNKEL (reference sequence). The CDR3 DNA sequence: TGTGCCAGCAGCCCCCGAGGAGCGGGGGGAACAGAGACCCAGTACTTC. This translates into CASSPRGAGGTETQYF.

This clonotype has more than one count but fewer than ten. This chain uses TRBV4-2 with TRBJ2-5; TRBD2 matches at 12 bases. In germline, CDR1 is LGHNA, CDR2 YNFKEQ. Unmatched junction bases numbered 10, after V lost 2 bases and J lost 6 bases. CDR3 size: 17 residues. The CDR3, as DNA: TGTGCCAGCAGCCAAAGGCCCCTAGCGGGGGGGCGAAAGACCCAGTACTTC. Protein sequence: CASSQRPLAGGRKTQYF.

The rearrangement links TRBV11-2 to TRBJ2-7, with 8 bases lining up with TRBD1. V lost 5 bases, J lost 1 base, and 10 bases stayed unmatched. Germline CDR1 reads SGHAT; CDR2 reads FQNNGV. CDR3 length equals 16 residues. The CDR3 reads CASSTRTGSISYEQYV. The CDR3 bases are TGTGCCAGCAGCACACGGACAGGGAGCATTTCCTACGAGCAGTACGTC.

As DNA, the CDR3 is TGTGCCAGCAGCCCTTACGGACAGCAAGAGACCCAGTACTTC. Its translation: CASSPYGQQETQYF. The V gene is TRBV14, the J gene TRBJ2-5; tentative D call: TRBD1 (6 bases). The V end lost 4 bases, the J end lost 2 bases, and 11 bases lay between the germline ends. Germline loops: CDR1 SGHDN, CDR2 FVKESK. The CDR3 length is 14 residues. The complete variable domain, with remaining parts taken from reference TRBV14 and TRBJ2-5, reads EAGVTQFPSHSVIEKGQTVTLRCDPISGHDNLYWYRRVMGKEIKFLLHFVKESKQDESGMPNNRFLAERTGGTYSTLKVQPAELEDSGVYFCASSPYGQQETQYFGPGTRLLVL.

This clonotype was detected ten times or more. The chain joins TRBV6-6 to TRBJ1-6; TRBD1 matches 9 bases. The trim removed 6 bases at V and 9 bases at J, leaving 9 bases unmatched. The CDR3 extends over 15 amino acids. CDR1 is MNHNY, CDR2 SVGAGI, per germline (reference sequence). CDR3 region: CASSLRQGGSSPLHF. The DNA for the CDR3 is TGTGCCAGCAGCCTTCGACAGGGGGGAAGTTCACCCCTCCACTTT.

The chain links TRBV4-1 to TRBJ1-1; D remains unclear. The V end was cut by 0 bases, the J end by 6 bases, with 11 bases between. CDR1 and CDR2 from the germline V gene are MGHRA and YSYEKL. The CDR3 consists of 14 residues. The CDR3 sequence: CASSQETAGPEAFF. CDR3 coding DNA: TGCGCCAGCAGCCAAGAGACGGCGGGCCCTGAAGCTTTCTTT.